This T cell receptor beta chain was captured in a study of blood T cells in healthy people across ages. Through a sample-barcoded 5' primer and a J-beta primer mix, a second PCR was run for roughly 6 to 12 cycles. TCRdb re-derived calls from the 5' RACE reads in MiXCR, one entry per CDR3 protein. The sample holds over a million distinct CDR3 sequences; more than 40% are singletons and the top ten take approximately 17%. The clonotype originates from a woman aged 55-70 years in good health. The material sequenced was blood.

The CDR3 region is CASSVGTSGSEQFF. For the CDR3, the DNA is TGTGCCAGCAGCGTAGGGACTAGCGGCAGTGAGCAGTTCTTC. This sequence joins TRBV9 and TRBJ2-1; 10 bases are shared with TRBD2. The length of the CDR3 is 14 residues. Germline V gives CDR1 SGDLS, CDR2 YYNGEE. V lost 0 bases to trimming and J lost 9 bases; unmatched junction nucleotides: 3.